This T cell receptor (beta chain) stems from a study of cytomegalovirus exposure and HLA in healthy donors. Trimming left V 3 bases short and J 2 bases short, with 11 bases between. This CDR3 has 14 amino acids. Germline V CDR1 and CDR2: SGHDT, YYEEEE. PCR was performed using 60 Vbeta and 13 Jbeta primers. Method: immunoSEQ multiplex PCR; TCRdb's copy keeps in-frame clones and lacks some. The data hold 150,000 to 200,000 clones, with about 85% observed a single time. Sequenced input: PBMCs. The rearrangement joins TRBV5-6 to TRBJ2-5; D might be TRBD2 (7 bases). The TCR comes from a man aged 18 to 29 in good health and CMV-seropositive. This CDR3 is CASSSGGPQETQYF. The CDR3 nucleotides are TGTGCCAGCAGCTCCGGGGGGCCACAAGAGACCCAGTACTTC.